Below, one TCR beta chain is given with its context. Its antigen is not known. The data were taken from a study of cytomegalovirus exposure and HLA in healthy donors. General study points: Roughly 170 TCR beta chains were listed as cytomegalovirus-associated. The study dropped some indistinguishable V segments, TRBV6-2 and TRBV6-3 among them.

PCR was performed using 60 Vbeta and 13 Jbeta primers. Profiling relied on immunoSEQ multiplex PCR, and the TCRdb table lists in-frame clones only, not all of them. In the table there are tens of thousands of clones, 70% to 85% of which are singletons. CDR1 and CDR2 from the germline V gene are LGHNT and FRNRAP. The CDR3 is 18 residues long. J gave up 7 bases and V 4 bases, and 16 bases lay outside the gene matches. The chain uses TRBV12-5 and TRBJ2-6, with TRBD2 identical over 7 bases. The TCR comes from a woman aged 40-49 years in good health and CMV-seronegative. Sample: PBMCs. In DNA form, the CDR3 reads TGTGCTAGTGGTTCGACCCTAGCGGTGGCGAAGGGCGCCAACGTCCTGACTTTC. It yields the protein CASGSTLAVAKGANVLTF.